This TCR beta chain is drawn from a study of T cell repertoires in cytomegalovirus infection. MiXCR, applied by TCRdb to the reads, yields one record per CDR3 protein. Seen here are 800,000 to 950,000 distinct CDR3 sequences, 30% to 35% observed once, and the top ten hold around 12%. The V gene end was trimmed by 5 bases and the J gene end by 6 bases; junction bases not matched to a gene: 3. The CDR3 is 13 residues long. Notes on this clonotype: The target antigen is unknown.

This clonotype was sampled from a human donor in good health (CMV status not recorded). Some clones in this sample may be carry-over from other donors' samples. The gene calls are TRBV12-3 or TRBV12-4 and TRBJ1-2; TRBD1 aligns across 10 bases. The sequenced sample was cultured CD8+ T cells from PBMCs, obtained from culture after CMV antigen stimulation. The chain's CDR3 is CASSMTGGHGYTF. DNA for the CDR3: TGTGCCAGCAGTATGACAGGGGGCCATGGCTACACCTTC.